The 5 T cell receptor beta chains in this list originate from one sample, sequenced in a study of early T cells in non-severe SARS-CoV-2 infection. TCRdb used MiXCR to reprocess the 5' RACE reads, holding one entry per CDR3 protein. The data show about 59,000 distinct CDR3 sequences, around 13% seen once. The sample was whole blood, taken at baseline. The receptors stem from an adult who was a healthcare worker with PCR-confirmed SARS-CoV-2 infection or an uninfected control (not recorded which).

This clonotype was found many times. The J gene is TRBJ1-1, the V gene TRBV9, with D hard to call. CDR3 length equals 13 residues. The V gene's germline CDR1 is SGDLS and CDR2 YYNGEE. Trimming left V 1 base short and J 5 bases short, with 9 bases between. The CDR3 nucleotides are TGTGCCAGCAGCGTAAACCGAAGGACTGAAGCTTTCTTT. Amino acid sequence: CASSVNRRTEAFF.

CDR3 in amino acids: CAWNHRGRNYEQYF. The DNA of the CDR3 is TGTGCCTGGAACCACAGGGGTCGAAACTACGAGCAGTACTTC. The chain uses TRBV30 and TRBJ2-7; 7 bases agree with TRBD1. CDR1 is GTSNPN and CDR2 is SVGIG in the germline V gene (reference sequence). The V and J ends lost 4 bases and 3 bases, in that order; junction bases with no gene match: 9. There are 14 residues in the CDR3.

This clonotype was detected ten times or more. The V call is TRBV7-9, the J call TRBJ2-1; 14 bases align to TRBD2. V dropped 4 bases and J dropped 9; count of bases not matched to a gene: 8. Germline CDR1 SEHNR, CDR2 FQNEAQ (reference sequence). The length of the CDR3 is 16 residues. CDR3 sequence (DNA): TGTGCCAGCAGCTCTCCGGGACTAGCGGGAGCGAGTGAGCAGTTCTTC. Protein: CASSSPGLAGASEQFF.

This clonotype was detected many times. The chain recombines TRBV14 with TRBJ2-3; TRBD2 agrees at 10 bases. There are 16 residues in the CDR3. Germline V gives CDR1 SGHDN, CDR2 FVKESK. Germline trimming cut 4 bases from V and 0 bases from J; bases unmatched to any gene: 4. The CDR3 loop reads CASSLRLAGSTDTQYF. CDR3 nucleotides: TGTGCCAGCAGCCTTAGACTAGCGGGTAGCACAGATACGCAGTATTTT.

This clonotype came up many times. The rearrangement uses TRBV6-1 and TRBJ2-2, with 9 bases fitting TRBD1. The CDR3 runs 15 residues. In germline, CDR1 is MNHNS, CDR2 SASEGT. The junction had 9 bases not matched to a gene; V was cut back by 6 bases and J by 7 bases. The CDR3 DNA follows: TGTGCCAGCAGGGTACAGGGGGCGCAGGTCGGGGAGCTGTTTTTT. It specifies CASRVQGAQVGELFF.